This passage covers 4 T cell receptor beta chains from one sample sequenced in a study of beta chain features in type 1 diabetes. Study conclusions and caveats: Type 1 diabetes patients showed a moderate but significant shortening of TCRB CDR3s in all four CD4+ subsets.

For these receptors, no antigen is known. Sequencing targeted expressed TCRB transcripts, as all isolated RNA had been reverse transcribed. Profiling relied on immunoSEQ multiplex PCR, and the TCRdb table lists in-frame clones only, not all of them. The table includes around 150,000 clones, approximately 10% detected once. Sequencing was done on a sample of central memory CD4+ T cells from blood. These TCRs come from a man aged 25-45 years with type 1 diabetes.

This chain connects TRBV5-6 to TRBJ2-7; D call uncertain. The germline V gene has CDR1 SGHDT and CDR2 YYEEEE. Deletions cut 0 bases from V and 2 bases from J, with 9 bases between. The CDR3 covers 14 residues. The CDR3 region is CASSLGLEPYEQYF. The DNA for the CDR3 is TGTGCCAGCAGCTTGGGCCTAGAACCCTACGAGCAGTACTTC.

Only a few counts were recorded for this clone. The chain employs TRBV7-2 and TRBJ2-3; no reliable D call. Germline CDR1 SGHTA, CDR2 FQGNSA. This CDR3 has 14 residues. V was shortened by 0 bases and J by 8 bases, with 12 bases between the two germline ends. The CDR3 DNA reads as TGTGCCAGCAGCTTAGCGATTAGTTTGAGTACGCAGTATTTT. Protein: CASSLAISLSTQYF.

Only a few counts were recorded for this clone. The chain recombines TRBV4-1 with TRBJ2-7; 7 bases map to TRBD1. The CDR3 is 13 residues long. Germline V gene sequence: CDR1 MGHRA, CDR2 YSYEKL. V gave up 2 bases and J gave up 3 bases; unmatched junction bases: 1. The chain's CDR3 is CASSQTGDYEQYF. CDR3 sequence (DNA): TGCGCCAGCAGCCAAACAGGGGACTACGAGCAGTACTTC.

In its sample, this clone was seen a few times. The CDR3: CASSETGVWSGEQYF. CDR3 coding DNA: TGTGCCAGCAGTGAAACAGGGGTATGGTCGGGGGAGCAGTACTTC. The chain uses TRBV25-1 and TRBJ2-7, with 7 bases identical to TRBD1. CDR3 length equals 15 residues. The junction had 11 bases not matched to a gene; V was cut back by 2 bases and J by 7 bases. Germline CDR1 MGHDK, CDR2 SYGVNS.